These 17 T cell receptor beta chains were all obtained from the same sample, sequenced in a study of T cell changes during pregnancy in multiple sclerosis. Some clones are missing from TCRdb's copy, which holds only in-frame ones; the method was immunoSEQ multiplex PCR. This table holds roughly 50,000 clones, roughly nine tenths found once. Sequencing was performed on CD4+ T cells from peripheral blood mononuclear cells, taken after pregnancy. Every receptor here comes from a female donor with multiple sclerosis, enrolled in a pregnancy study.

A few counts support this clone. The chain carries TRBV7-2 and TRBJ2-4; D unclear. V gave up 1 base and J gave up 1 base, with 8 bases separating them. CDR3 length equals 15 residues. CDR1 is SGHTA and CDR2 is FQGNSA in the germline V gene. The CDR3 loop is CASSLGVIAKNIQYF. In DNA form, the CDR3 reads TGTGCCAGCAGCTTAGGAGTGATTGCCAAAAACATTCAGTACTTC.

This chain links TRBV25-1 with TRBJ2-1; 10 positions agree with TRBD2. The CDR3 is 15 amino acids. CDR1 and CDR2 (germline): MGHDK, SYGVNS. The V gene end was trimmed by 3 bases and the J gene end by 5 bases; junction bases not matched to a gene: 4. For the CDR3, the DNA is TGTGCCAGCAGTGACTGGACTAGCGGAAACAATGAGCAGTTCTTC. Protein: CASSDWTSGNNEQFF.

This clone was observed a handful of times. The chain uses TRBV28 and TRBJ1-1, with D possibly matching TRBD1 (5 bases). Trimming stripped 7 bases from V and 0 bases from J, with 9 bases between. Germline lookup yields CDR1 MDHEN and CDR2 SYDVKM. The CDR3 covers 13 residues. The CDR3, as DNA: TGTGCCAGCAAATGGACAATGAACACTGAAGCTTTCTTT. As protein: CASKWTMNTEAFF.

This chain links TRBV2 with TRBJ1-5; D unresolved. This CDR3 contains 14 residues. In germline, CDR1 is SNHLY, CDR2 FYNNEI. V shed 3 bases and J shed 6 bases, with 12 bases lying between them. The DNA for the CDR3 is TGTGCCAGCAGTGACTCCTCAGCGTTTCAGCCCCAGCATTTT. Residues: CASSDSSAFQPQHF.

This clone has a single count. The gene calls are TRBV20-1 and TRBJ2-5; no clear D gene. This CDR3 is built from 10 residues. V shed 5 bases and J shed 4 bases, with 5 bases lying between them. Germline CDR1 and CDR2: DFQATT and SNEGSKA (reference sequence). The CDR3 loop is CSAGRETQYF. The CDR3 DNA is TGCAGTGCTGGCAGAGAGACCCAGTACTTC.

The genes are TRBV14 and TRBJ1-1; D perhaps matches TRBD1 (5 bases). V was clipped by 3 bases and J by 6 bases, with 17 bases between them. CDR3 length: 15 residues. In germline, CDR1 is SGHDN, CDR2 FVKESK. The CDR3 DNA follows: TGTGCCAGCAGCCAGGGGCACGGGAGACCTCCTGAAGCTTTCTTT. Encoded protein: CASSQGHGRPPEAFF.

The gene calls are TRBV7-8 and TRBJ2-3; 8 bases match TRBD2. Germline assignment: CDR1 SGHVS and CDR2 FQNEAQ. The CDR3 spans 17 residues. The junction had 9 bases not matched to a gene; V was cut back by 4 bases and J by 0 bases. CDR3 in amino acids: CASSWETSGLSTDTQYF. The CDR3 coding sequence is TGTGCCAGCAGCTGGGAAACTAGCGGACTTAGCACAGATACGCAGTATTTT.

V usage is TRBV7-3 and J usage is TRBJ2-2; 13 bases agree with TRBD2. Unmatched junction bases numbered 4, after V lost 5 bases and J lost 7 bases. Germline CDR1 reads SGHTA; CDR2 reads FQGTGA. This CDR3 is 15 amino acids long. The CDR3: CASSPTSGRVGELFF. The CDR3 DNA reads TGTGCCAGCAGCCCAACTAGCGGGAGGGTCGGGGAGCTGTTTTTT. Combining the CDR3 with reference TRBV7-3 and TRBJ2-2 gives the whole variable domain GAGVSQTPSNKVTEKGKYVELRCDPISGHTALYWYRQSLGQGPEFLIYFQGTGAADDSGLPNDRFFAVRPEGSVSTLKIQRTERGDSAVYLCASSPTSGRVGELFFGEGSRLTVL.

The rearrangement uses TRBV19 and TRBJ1-5; possible D gene TRBD1, 6 bases. Germline V gene data show CDR1 as LNHDA and CDR2 as SQIVND (reference sequence). The V gene lost 5 bases and the J gene lost 1 base, with 15 bases spanning the gap. The CDR3 is 16 amino acids. The CDR3 sequence: CASSPLRQESNQPQHF. CDR3 nucleotide sequence: TGTGCCAGTAGTCCGCTAAGACAGGAGAGCAATCAGCCCCAGCATTTT.

The gene calls are TRBV4-3 and TRBJ1-2; no definite D call. V was cut by 0 bases and J by 8 bases, with 19 bases left in between. This CDR3 contains 16 residues. Germline V lookup: CDR1 LGHNA, CDR2 YSLEER. CDR3 coding DNA: TGCGCCAGCAGCCAAGATCTCCCGGTTTCAGGTAGAGGCTACACCTTC. Translating it yields CASSQDLPVSGRGYTF.

In its sample, this clone was seen once. The chain links TRBV5-6 to TRBJ2-7; tentatively, D is TRBD2 (5 bases). In germline, CDR1 is SGHDT, CDR2 YYEEEE. The CDR3 is made up of 12 amino acids. V shed 4 bases and J shed 6 bases, with 11 bases lying between them. CDR3: CASSILGPEQYF. The DNA for the CDR3 is TGTGCCAGCAGCATACTAGGCCCCGAGCAGTACTTC.

The rearrangement uses TRBV5-1 and TRBJ2-1, with a tentative D call TRBD2 (5 bases). The length of the CDR3 is 14 residues. Germline V gives CDR1 SGHRS, CDR2 YFSETQ. V gave up 2 bases and J gave up 7 bases, with 13 bases separating them. The chain's CDR3 is CASSFFLSENEQFF. The CDR3 bases are TGCGCCAGCAGCTTCTTCCTTAGCGAGAATGAGCAGTTCTTC.

V gene TRBV28 combines with J gene TRBJ1-4; D is unresolved. Germline loops: CDR1 MDHEN, CDR2 SYDVKM. V lost 8 bases and J lost 8, with 9 bases in between. The CDR3 consists of 11 residues. The CDR3 DNA sequence: TGTGCCAGCGGCGGGGAGGAAAAACTGTTTTTT. Its translation is CASGGEEKLFF. The whole variable domain, remainder taken from reference TRBV28 and TRBJ1-4, is DVKVTQSSRYLVKRTGEKVFLECVQDMDHENMFWYRQDPGLGLRLIYFSYDVKMKEKGDIPEGYSVSREKKERFSLILESASTNQTSMYLCASGGEEKLFFGSGTQLSVL.

The chain has TRBV19 and TRBJ2-2, with D possibly matching TRBD2 (6 bases). The CDR3 has 17 amino acids. CDR1 is LNHDA, CDR2 SQIVND, per germline (reference sequence). V was shortened by 6 bases and J by 5 bases, with 22 bases between the two germline ends. As DNA, the CDR3 is TGTGCCAGTAGCCTACACCCCCTAGCGACGGGGACCGGGGAGCTGTTTTTT. Translation: CASSLHPLATGTGELFF. The full variable domain, rest sourced from reference TRBV19 and TRBJ2-2, is DGGITQSPKYLFRKEGQNVTLSCEQNLNHDAMYWYRQDPGQGLRLIYYSQIVNDFQKGDIAEGYSVSREKKESFPLTVTSAQKNPTAFYLCASSLHPLATGTGELFFGEGSRLTVL.

J is TRBJ2-2 and V is TRBV10-2, with 10 bases matching TRBD2. The CDR3 spans 15 residues. Trimming took 4 bases from V and 4 from J; bases not matched to a gene: 3. Per the germline V gene, CDR1 is WSHSY and CDR2 is SAAADI. DNA of the CDR3: TGCGCCAGCAGTGCTAGCGGGAGAGCCACCGGGGAGCTGTTTTTT. Translating it yields CASSASGRATGELFF.

The DNA for the CDR3 is TGTGCCAGCAGCTTAAGATGGGCGGGAGGCCCTGGGGATGAGCAGTTCTTC. Amino acid sequence: CASSLRWAGGPGDEQFF. The genes are TRBV7-8 and TRBJ2-1, with 8 bases fitting TRBD2. Germline lookup yields CDR1 SGHVS and CDR2 FQNEAQ. The J segment lost 8 bases and the V segment lost 2 bases, leaving 14 bases of the junction unmatched. This CDR3 contains 17 residues.

The CDR3 region is CASSSGLAEGETQYF. CDR3 bases: TGTGCCAGCAGCTCGGGACTAGCGGAGGGGGAGACCCAGTACTTC. The genes are TRBV7-3 and TRBJ2-5, with 11 bases matching TRBD2. The germline V gene encodes CDR1 SGHTA and CDR2 FQGTGA. V lost 4 bases, J lost 5 bases, and 6 bases stayed unmatched. This CDR3 has 15 amino acids.